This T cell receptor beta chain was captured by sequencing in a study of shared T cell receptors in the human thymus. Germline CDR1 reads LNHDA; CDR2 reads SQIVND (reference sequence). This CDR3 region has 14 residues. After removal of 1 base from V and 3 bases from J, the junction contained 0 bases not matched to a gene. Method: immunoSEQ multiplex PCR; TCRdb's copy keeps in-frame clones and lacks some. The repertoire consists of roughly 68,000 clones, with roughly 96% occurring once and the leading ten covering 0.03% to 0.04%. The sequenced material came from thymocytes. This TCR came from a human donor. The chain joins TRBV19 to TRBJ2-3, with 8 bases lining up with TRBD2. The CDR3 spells CASSIAGGTDTQYF. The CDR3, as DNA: TGTGCCAGTAGTATAGCGGGGGGGACAGATACGCAGTATTTT.